This T cell receptor beta chain was recovered during a study of cytomegalovirus exposure and HLA in healthy donors. General observations from the study: Productive rates of about 90% or about 30% were seen for most TCR beta V segments in an earlier analysis. A later examination showed that TCR association rates differed by HLA locus, with DRB1 most and HLA-C fewest. One variant, a missense change in DCLRE1C, was linked in a later analysis to TCR beta V- and J-gene trimming.

Comment on this clone: Its specificity is unknown.

Trimming cost V 5 bases and J 5 bases, with 16 bases left between them. The CDR3 has 14 residues. CDR1 and CDR2 from the germline V gene are SEHNR and FQNEAQ (reference sequence). Use of 60 Vbeta and 13 Jbeta primers characterized the PCR. Per the study methods: Unique TCR beta chains numbered around 80 million in a later analysis, with 10 million to 14 million shared. The method was immunoSEQ multiplex PCR; TCRdb's version includes in-frame clones alone and lacks a portion of them. That table is the source of V, J and clone size, and D and trimming were worked out from the DNA. The table includes more than 150,000 clones, over 75% detected once.

The chain joins TRBV7-9 to TRBJ2-7; D possibly corresponds to TRBD1 (5 bases). This sequence was found in a man aged 45-65 years in good health and CMV-seropositive. The specimen was PBMCs. In nucleotides, the CDR3 is TGTGCCAGCAGCCGCCCAACAGGTTTCGACGAGCAGTACTTC. Protein sequence: CASSRPTGFDEQYF.